This entry lists 8 T cell receptor beta chains sequenced from one sample in a study of cytomegalovirus exposure and HLA in healthy donors. PCR used 60 Vbeta primers and 13 Jbeta primers. Clones were read by immunoSEQ multiplex PCR, and TCRdb kept only the in-frame ones, dropping some. The data hold 100,000 or so clones, with approximately 11% observed a single time. The sequencing input was PBMCs. All receptors derive from a man aged 40-49 years in good health and CMV-seropositive.

This chain joins TRBV12-5 and TRBJ2-5, with TRBD2 identical over 11 bases. With 0 bases clipped from V and 4 bases from J, the junction kept 13 bases outside the gene matches. This CDR3 contains 19 residues. The germline gives CDR1 LGHNT, CDR2 FRNRAP. The CDR3 bases are TGTGCTAGTGGTTTGGTAGGGGCTAGCGGGGGGATCCTAAGAGAGACCCAGTACTTC. Encoded protein: CASGLVGASGGILRETQYF.

The CDR3 region has the DNA TGTGCCTCCAGCCGGGGGAGGGGTGCTAATGAAAAACTGTTTTTT. This encodes CASSRGRGANEKLFF. The rearrangement links TRBV27 to TRBJ1-4, with D perhaps TRBD1 (5 bases). There are 15 residues in the CDR3. The germline V and J ends were trimmed by 11 bases and 3 bases, with 19 bases remaining between them. The germline CDR1 and CDR2 sequences are MNHEY and SMNVEV (reference sequence).

This clone was seen a few times. This chain uses TRBV21-1 with TRBJ2-7; the table assigns TRBD2, which was not confirmed against the DNA. TRBV21-1 represents a pseudogene. The CDR3 length is 18 residues. CDR3 DNA sequence: TGTGCCAGCAGCATCCCCTCCTTAGGAGGGAGGATCCCCTACGAGCAGTACTTC. Its translation: CASSIPSLGGRIPYEQYF.

The chain is built from TRBV5-1 and TRBJ2-2; 16 nucleotides line up with TRBD2. This CDR3 contains 19 residues. After removal of 4 bases from V and 7 bases from J, the junction contained 13 bases not matched to a gene. The germline V gene has CDR1 SGHRS and CDR2 YFSETQ. The CDR3 DNA reads TGCGCCAGCAGCCCATCCCCGGGACTAGCGGGAGGGCCCGGCGGGGAGCTGTTTTTT. Its translation is CASSPSPGLAGGPGGELFF.

This chain uses TRBV27 with TRBJ2-1; a weak D match, TRBD2 (5 bases). Germline loops: CDR1 MNHEY, CDR2 SMNVEV (reference sequence). The CDR3 loop spans 15 amino acids. The V and J ends lost 2 bases and 4 bases respectively, with 12 bases between them. The CDR3 loop reads CASSLGAGAYNEQFF. The CDR3 DNA follows: TGTGCCAGCAGTTTAGGTGCGGGCGCATACAATGAGCAGTTCTTC.

This clone was seen only a few times. The rearrangement links TRBV9 to TRBJ1-3, with D perhaps TRBD1 (5 bases). The CDR3 consists of 14 residues. Germline assignment: CDR1 SGDLS and CDR2 YYNGEE. V was trimmed by 0 bases and J by 4 bases, leaving 8 bases between them. The CDR3 DNA is TGTGCCAGCAGCGTAGTAGGGGCCGGAAACACCATATATTTT. This gives the protein CASSVVGAGNTIYF. Combining the CDR3 with reference TRBV9 and TRBJ1-3 gives the whole variable domain DSGVTQTPKHLITATGQRVTLRCSPRSGDLSVYWYQQSLDQGLQFLIQYYNGEERAKGNILERFSAQQFPDLHSELNLSSLELGDSALYFCASSVVGAGNTIYFGEGSWLTVV.

The V call is TRBV27, the J call TRBJ1-4, with D possibly being TRBD1 (6 bases). CDR3 length: 13 amino acids. Germline V gene sequence: CDR1 MNHEY, CDR2 SMNVEV (reference sequence). Between the trimmed V and J ends, which lost 2 bases and 10 bases, there was a span of 11 bases. CDR3 sequence reads: CASSLQGSGKLFF. In DNA, the CDR3 is TGTGCCAGCAGTTTACAGGGGTCAGGAAAACTGTTTTTT.

The rearrangement uses TRBV6-6 and TRBJ2-2, with 7 bases aligning to TRBD2. This CDR3 has 15 residues. The germline gives CDR1 MNHNY, CDR2 SVGAGI (reference sequence). V lost 10 bases and J lost 8; bases outside the gene matches: 16. In DNA form, the CDR3 reads TGTGCCATTCTTGAGTGGGGGGGGGATTTTGGGGAGCTGTTTTTT. It translates to CAILEWGGDFGELFF.